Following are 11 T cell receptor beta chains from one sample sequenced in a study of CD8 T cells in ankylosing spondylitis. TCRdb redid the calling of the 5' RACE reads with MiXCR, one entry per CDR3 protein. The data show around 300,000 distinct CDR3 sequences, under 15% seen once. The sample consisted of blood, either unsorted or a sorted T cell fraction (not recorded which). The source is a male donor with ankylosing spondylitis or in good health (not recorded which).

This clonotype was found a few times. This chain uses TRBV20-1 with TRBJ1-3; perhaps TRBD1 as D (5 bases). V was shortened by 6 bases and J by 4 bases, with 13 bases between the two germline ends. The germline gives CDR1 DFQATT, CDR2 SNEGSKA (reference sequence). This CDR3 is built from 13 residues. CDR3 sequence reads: CSAGQGAGNTIYF. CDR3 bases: TGCAGTGCCGGGCAAGGGGCGGGAAACACCATATATTTT.

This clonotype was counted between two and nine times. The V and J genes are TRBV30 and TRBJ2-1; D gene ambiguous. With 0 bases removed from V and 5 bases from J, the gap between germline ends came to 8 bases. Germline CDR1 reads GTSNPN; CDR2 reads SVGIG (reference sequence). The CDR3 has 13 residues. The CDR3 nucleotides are TGTGCCTGGAGTGTTTTGATGGACAATGAGCAGTTCTTC. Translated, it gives CAWSVLMDNEQFF.

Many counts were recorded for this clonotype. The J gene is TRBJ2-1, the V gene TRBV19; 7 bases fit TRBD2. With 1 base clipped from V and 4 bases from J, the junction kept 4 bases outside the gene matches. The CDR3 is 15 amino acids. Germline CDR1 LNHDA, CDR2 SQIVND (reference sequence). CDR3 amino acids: CASSIGGSLYNEQFF. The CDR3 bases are TGTGCCAGTAGTATAGGCGGGAGCCTATACAATGAGCAGTTCTTC.

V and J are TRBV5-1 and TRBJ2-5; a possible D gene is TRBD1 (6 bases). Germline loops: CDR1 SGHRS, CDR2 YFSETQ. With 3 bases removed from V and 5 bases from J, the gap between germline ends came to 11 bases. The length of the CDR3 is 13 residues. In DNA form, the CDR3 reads TGCGCCAGCAGCTACAGGGATGGCGAGACCCAGTACTTC. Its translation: CASSYRDGETQYF.

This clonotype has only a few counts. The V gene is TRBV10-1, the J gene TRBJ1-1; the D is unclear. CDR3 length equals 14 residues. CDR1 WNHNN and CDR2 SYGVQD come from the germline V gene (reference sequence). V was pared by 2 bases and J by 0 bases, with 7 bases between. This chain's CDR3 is CASSEEGLNTEAFF. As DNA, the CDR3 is TGCGCCAGCAGTGAGGAGGGTTTGAACACTGAAGCTTTCTTT.

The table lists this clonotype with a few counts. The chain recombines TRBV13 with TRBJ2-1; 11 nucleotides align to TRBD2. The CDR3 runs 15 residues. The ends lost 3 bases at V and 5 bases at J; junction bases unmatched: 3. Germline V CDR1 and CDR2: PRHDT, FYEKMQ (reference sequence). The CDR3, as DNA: TGTGCCAGCAGCTTTAGCGGGGGGGCCCACAATGAGCAGTTCTTC. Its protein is CASSFSGGAHNEQFF.

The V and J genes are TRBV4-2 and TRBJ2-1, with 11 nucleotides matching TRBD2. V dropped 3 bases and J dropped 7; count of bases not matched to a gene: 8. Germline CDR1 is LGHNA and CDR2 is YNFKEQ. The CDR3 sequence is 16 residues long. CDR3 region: CASSQGRASGRNEQFF. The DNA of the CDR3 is TGTGCCAGCAGCCAGGGCCGGGCTAGCGGGAGGAATGAGCAGTTCTTC.

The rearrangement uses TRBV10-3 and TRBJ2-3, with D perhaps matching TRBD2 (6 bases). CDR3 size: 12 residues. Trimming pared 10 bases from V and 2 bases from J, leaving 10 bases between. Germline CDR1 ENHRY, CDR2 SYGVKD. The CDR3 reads CATGLFTDTQYF. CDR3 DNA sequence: TGTGCCACGGGACTTTTCACAGATACGCAGTATTTT.

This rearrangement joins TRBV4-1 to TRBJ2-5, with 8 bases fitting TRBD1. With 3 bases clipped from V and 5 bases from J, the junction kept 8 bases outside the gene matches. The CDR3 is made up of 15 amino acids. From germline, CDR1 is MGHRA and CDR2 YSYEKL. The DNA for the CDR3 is TGCGCCAGCAGCCATGCAGGGGGCGCAGGGGAGACCCAGTACTTC. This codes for CASSHAGGAGETQYF.

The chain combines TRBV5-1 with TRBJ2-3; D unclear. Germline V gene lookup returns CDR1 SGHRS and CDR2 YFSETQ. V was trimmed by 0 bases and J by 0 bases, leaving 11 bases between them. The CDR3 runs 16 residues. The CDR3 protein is CASSLALSQSTDTQYF. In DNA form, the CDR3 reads TGCGCCAGCAGCTTGGCCCTATCACAGAGCACAGATACGCAGTATTTT.

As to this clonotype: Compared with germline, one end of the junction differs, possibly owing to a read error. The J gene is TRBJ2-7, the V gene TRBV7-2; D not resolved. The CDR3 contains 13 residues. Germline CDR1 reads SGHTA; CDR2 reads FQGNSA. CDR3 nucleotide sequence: TGTGCCAGCAGCTTAGAGGTCCTTTACGAGCACTACTTC. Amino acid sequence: CASSLEVLYEHYF.